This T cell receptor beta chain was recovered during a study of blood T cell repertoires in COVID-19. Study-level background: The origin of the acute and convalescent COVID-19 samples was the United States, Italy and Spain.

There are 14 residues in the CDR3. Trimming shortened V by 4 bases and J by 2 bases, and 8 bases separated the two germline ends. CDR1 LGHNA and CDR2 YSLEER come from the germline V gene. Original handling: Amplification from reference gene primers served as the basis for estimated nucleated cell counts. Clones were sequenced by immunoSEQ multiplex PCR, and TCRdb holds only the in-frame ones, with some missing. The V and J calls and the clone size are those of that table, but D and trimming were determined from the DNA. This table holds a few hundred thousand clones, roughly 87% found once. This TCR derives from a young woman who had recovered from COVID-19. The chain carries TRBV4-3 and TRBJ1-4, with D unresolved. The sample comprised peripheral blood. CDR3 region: CASSLAPTNEKLFF. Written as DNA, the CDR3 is TGCGCCAGCAGCCTAGCACCTACTAATGAAAAACTGTTTTTT.